This T cell receptor beta chain was observed in a study of response to subunit inactivated influenza vaccine. TCRdb used MiXCR to reprocess the RT-PCR reads, holding one entry per CDR3 protein. The sample carries almost 600,000 distinct CDR3 sequences, roughly 15% recorded once. Germline-derived CDR1 and CDR2 are DFQATT and SNEGSKA (reference sequence). V was pared by 1 base and J by 4 bases, with 13 bases of the junction left unmatched. The length of the CDR3 is 17 residues. In its sample, this clonotype was seen a few times. The sequenced sample was PBMCs from blood, obtained less than 13 days after vaccination. The origin of this receptor is a man aged 50 to 59 who received an inactivated influenza vaccine. The chain is built from TRBV20-1 and TRBJ2-7; 10 bases align to TRBD2. The CDR3, as DNA: TGCAGTGCTAGAGTACCCCGGACTAGCGGAATATCGTACGAGCAGTACTTC. Its translation: CSARVPRTSGISYEQYF.